Detailed here is one TCR beta chain. What it recognizes is unknown. The same CDR3 is also encoded by other DNA sequences in this sample. V was clipped by 4 bases and J by 1 base, with 11 bases between them. The CDR3 has 14 amino acids. CDR1 is SNHLY, CDR2 FYNNEI, per germline. This record belongs to a study of cytomegalovirus exposure and HLA in healthy donors. Study observations and caveats: Through in vitro validation, three CMV-associated chains were shown to be specific for CMV antigens. Productive status was seen about 90% or about 30% of the time for most TCR beta V segments in an earlier analysis.

13 Jbeta primers and 60 Vbeta primers were used for the PCR. Sequenced by immunoSEQ multiplex PCR; TCRdb stores in-frame clones only, minus some. This sample yields roughly 180,000 clones, of which more than 65% are seen a single time; about 2.5% belongs to the top ten. This TCR was recovered from a woman in her twenties or thirties in good health and CMV-seropositive. Sequenced: PBMCs. V and J are TRBV2 and TRBJ2-7; TRBD1 might be the D (6 bases). DNA of the CDR3: TGTGCCAGCAGTGGAGGCAGGGGATCCTACGAGCAGTACTTC. This encodes CASSGGRGSYEQYF. The full variable domain, in which reference TRBV2 and TRBJ2-7 provide the parts outside the CDR3, is EPEVTQTPSHQVTQMGQEVILRCVPISNHLYFYWYRQILGQKVEFLVSFYNNEISEKSEIFDDQFSVERPDGSNFTLKIRSTKLEDSAMYFCASSGGRGSYEQYFGPGTRLTVT.